The rows below give T cell receptor beta chains drawn from one sample of a study of T-cell memory formation after mild COVID-19. TCRdb reprocessed the 5' RACE reads with MiXCR, giving one entry per CDR3 protein. The profile covers 450,000 or so distinct CDR3 sequences, with approximately 20% appearing a single time and roughly 8% taken by the ten largest. The sample comprised PBMCs or a T cell subset sorted from them (not recorded which). The receptors stem from an adult woman who had mild COVID-19 (a few samples of this study predate the infection). Cell type and time point are not known. CDR3s include the opening cysteine and the closing phenylalanine or tryptophan. The D gene is left open where the match is weak. Part of the rows lack a size; the others show once, few, many or a class for expanded clones.

v_gene: TRBV29-1; d_gene: .; abundance: .; j_gene: TRBJ2-7; CDR3nt: TGCAGCGTTGAAGCAGGCTACTCCTACGAGCAGTACTTC; CDR3aa: CSVEAGYSYEQYF
v_gene: TRBV6-2/TRBV6-3; d_gene: .; abundance: .; j_gene: TRBJ1-2; CDR3nt: TGTGCCAGCAGGGCCCGGACAGCGGGGTTCTATGGCTACACCTTC; CDR3aa: CASRARTAGFYGYTF
v_gene: TRBV7-2; d_gene: .; abundance: .; j_gene: TRBJ2-3; CDR3nt: TGTGCCAGCAGCTTTTACACCGGGACAGATACGCAGTATTTT; CDR3aa: CASSFYTGTDTQYF
v_gene: TRBV5-1; d_gene: TRBD1; abundance: few; j_gene: TRBJ1-2; CDR3nt: TGCGCCAGCAGCCCGTCCCGGGACAGGGATGGCTACACCTTC; CDR3aa: CASSPSRDRDGYTF
v_gene: TRBV7-6; d_gene: TRBD1; abundance: .; j_gene: TRBJ2-7; CDR3nt: TGTGCCAGCAGCTTAGTGACAGGGAAATCCTACGAGCAGTACTTC; CDR3aa: CASSLVTGKSYEQYF
v_gene: TRBV5-1; d_gene: .; abundance: .; j_gene: TRBJ2-3; CDR3nt: TGCGCCAGCGCTTTCGACACAGATACGCAGTATTTT; CDR3aa: CASAFDTDTQYF
v_gene: TRBV20-1; d_gene: .; abundance: few; j_gene: TRBJ1-1; CDR3nt: TGCAGTGCTAGAGTTAGTGGGGTGGGGAACACTGAAGCTTTCTTT; CDR3aa: CSARVSGVGNTEAFF
v_gene: TRBV7-9; d_gene: .; abundance: many; j_gene: TRBJ2-1; CDR3nt: TGTGCCAGCAGCTGGAACAATGAGCAGTTCTTC; CDR3aa: CASSWNNEQFF
v_gene: TRBV6-1; d_gene: TRBD1; abundance: few; j_gene: TRBJ2-7; CDR3nt: TGTGCCAGCACTGAACCGGGACAGGTGATCTACGAGCAGTACTTC; CDR3aa: CASTEPGQVIYEQYF
v_gene: TRBV7-2; d_gene: .; abundance: few; j_gene: TRBJ2-3; CDR3nt: TGTGCCAGCAGCTTAACAGGGCTCCTAGATACGCAGTATTTT; CDR3aa: CASSLTGLLDTQYF
v_gene: TRBV20-1; d_gene: TRBD2; abundance: .; j_gene: TRBJ2-1; CDR3nt: TGCAGTGCTCGGACTAGCGGGCCCTACAATGAGCAGTTCTTC; CDR3aa: CSARTSGPYNEQFF
v_gene: TRBV4-1; d_gene: TRBD2; abundance: .; j_gene: TRBJ2-3; CDR3nt: TGCGCCAGCAGCCAAGCTAGCGGGAGGGCCGTCATAACAGATACGCAGTATTTT; CDR3aa: CASSQASGRAVITDTQYF
v_gene: TRBV6-5; d_gene: TRBD2; abundance: few; j_gene: TRBJ2-2; CDR3nt: TGTGCCAGCAACGGGGGGACGGTGAACACCGGGGAGCTGTTTTTT; CDR3aa: CASNGGTVNTGELFF
v_gene: TRBV20-1; d_gene: .; abundance: .; j_gene: TRBJ2-7; CDR3nt: TGCAGTGTTCCGCGGCCCACAGGCTACGGGTACGAGCAGTACTTC; CDR3aa: CSVPRPTGYGYEQYF
v_gene: TRBV6-1; d_gene: .; abundance: .; j_gene: TRBJ1-2; CDR3nt: TGTGCCAGCAGCCAGACTTATGGCTACACCTTC; CDR3aa: CASSQTYGYTF
v_gene: TRBV7-3; d_gene: TRBD1; abundance: .; j_gene: TRBJ2-7; CDR3nt: TGTGCCAGCAGCCGGGGGACAGGGGATAACGAGCAGTACTTC; CDR3aa: CASSRGTGDNEQYF
v_gene: TRBV20-1; d_gene: .; abundance: many; j_gene: TRBJ2-7; CDR3nt: TGCAGTGTCAGGGTCAGGAGGGGCTACGAGCAGTACTTC; CDR3aa: CSVRVRRGYEQYF
v_gene: TRBV7-3; d_gene: .; abundance: .; j_gene: TRBJ1-1; CDR3nt: TGTGCCAGCAGCTTACTTGGAATCAACACTGAAGCTTTCTTT; CDR3aa: CASSLLGINTEAFF
v_gene: TRBV29-1; d_gene: .; abundance: .; j_gene: TRBJ2-3; CDR3nt: TGCAGCGTTGAAGGGTCCCCGGACAGCACAGATACGCAGTATTTT; CDR3aa: CSVEGSPDSTDTQYF
v_gene: TRBV11-2; d_gene: .; abundance: few; j_gene: TRBJ2-2; CDR3nt: TGTGCCAGCAGCCACGCACTAGGGCAACCCGGGGAGCTGTTTTTT; CDR3aa: CASSHALGQPGELFF
v_gene: TRBV3-1; d_gene: .; abundance: .; j_gene: TRBJ1-2; CDR3nt: TGTGCCAGCAGCCGAATGGGGGGGCAAGTAAACTATGGCTACACCTTC; CDR3aa: CASSRMGGQVNYGYTF
v_gene: TRBV7-9; d_gene: TRBD1; abundance: .; j_gene: TRBJ2-3; CDR3nt: TGTGCAGATACACCGGGACAGGGCCTATCAGATACGCAGTATTTT; CDR3aa: CADTPGQGLSDTQYF
v_gene: TRBV29-1; d_gene: .; abundance: .; j_gene: TRBJ2-3; CDR3nt: TGCAGCGTGGACAATCGAGGTACGCAGTATTTT; CDR3aa: CSVDNRGTQYF
v_gene: TRBV24-1; d_gene: TRBD1; abundance: few; j_gene: TRBJ1-5; CDR3nt: TGTGCCACCAGTGAATCGGGACAGGGGTACAGCAATCAGCCCCAGCATTTT; CDR3aa: CATSESGQGYSNQPQHF